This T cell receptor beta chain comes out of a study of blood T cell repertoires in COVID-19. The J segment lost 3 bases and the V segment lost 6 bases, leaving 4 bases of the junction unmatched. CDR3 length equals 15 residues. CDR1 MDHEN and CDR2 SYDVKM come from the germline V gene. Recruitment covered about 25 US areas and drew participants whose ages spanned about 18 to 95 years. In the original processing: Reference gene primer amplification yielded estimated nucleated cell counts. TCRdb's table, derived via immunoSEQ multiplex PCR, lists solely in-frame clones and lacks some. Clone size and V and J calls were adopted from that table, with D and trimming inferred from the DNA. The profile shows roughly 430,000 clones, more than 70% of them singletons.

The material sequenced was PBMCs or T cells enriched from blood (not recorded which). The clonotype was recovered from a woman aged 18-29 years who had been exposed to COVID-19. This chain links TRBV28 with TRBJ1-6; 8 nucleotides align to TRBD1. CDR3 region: CASRVGTGYNSPLHF. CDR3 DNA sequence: TGTGCCAGCAGAGTCGGGACAGGCTATAATTCACCCCTCCACTTT. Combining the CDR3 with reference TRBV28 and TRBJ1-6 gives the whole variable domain DVKVTQSSRYLVKRTGEKVFLECVQDMDHENMFWYRQDPGLGLRLIYFSYDVKMKEKGDIPEGYSVSREKKERFSLILESASTNQTSMYLCASRVGTGYNSPLHFGNGTRLTVT.